This T cell receptor beta chain stems from a study of T-cell reconstitution after alpha-beta-depleted transplantation in children. A TCRbeta library incorporating unique molecular identifiers was prepared. TCRdb itself ran the PCR reads through MiXCR, one entry per CDR3 protein. The data hold 700,000 to 950,000 distinct CDR3 sequences, with 16% observed a single time. As concerns this clonotype: The target antigen is unknown.

The study, taken as a whole, reports: Most T-cell counts and diversity one year after the transplant came from T cells that were newly produced. Where some patients showed high TCRbeta diversity at day 60, it came from recipient T cells and thymic progenitors that had survived. Where alpha-beta T cells came from about two months after transplant was reportedly several hundred expanded graft clones.

CDR3 size: 16 residues. CDR1 is SGHRS and CDR2 is YFSETQ in the germline V gene. J gave up 4 bases and V 4 bases, and 12 bases lay outside the gene matches. The chain is built from TRBV5-1 and TRBJ2-3; 7 nucleotides align to TRBD2. This sequence was found in a male patient younger than 18 who had a stem cell transplant for acute lymphoblastic leukemia, so the T cells may come from the graft donor. This specimen consisted of PBMCs, mostly from graft donor cells, obtained 360 days after TCRalphabeta/CD19-depleted stem cell transplant. The CDR3 coding sequence is TGCGCCAGCAGCGTAGCTAGCGGAATCGGATCAGATACGCAGTATTTT. Translated: CASSVASGIGSDTQYF.